This is a list of T cell receptor beta chains from one sample in a study of OX40 agonist ivuxolimab in advanced cancers. The repertoire was sequenced with immunoSEQ multiplex PCR; TCRdb's copy has only in-frame clones and lacks some. This table has around 65,000 clones, about 91% appearing once. The specimen comprised CD4+ or CD8+ T cells sorted from blood, sampled in a trial of the OX40 agonist ivuxolimab. These TCRs come from an adult with an advanced solid tumor such as melanoma, head and neck, liver or kidney cancer. Each CDR3 is given with its conserved first and last residue. Fields, in order: CDR3 protein, J gene, CDR3 length, V gene.

CDR3 protein: CASSVNWGPLWPQHF
J gene: TRBJ1-5
CDR3 length: 15
V gene: TRBV2

CDR3 protein: CASSPFPPYNEQFF
J gene: TRBJ2-1
CDR3 length: 14
V gene: TRBV5-4

CDR3 protein: CASSPDRGNYGYTF
J gene: TRBJ1-2
CDR3 length: 14
V gene: TRBV6-5

CDR3 protein: CASSLEAGEETQYF
J gene: TRBJ2-5
CDR3 length: 14
V gene: TRBV7-6

CDR3 protein: CASSQLTGYENTIYF
J gene: TRBJ1-3
CDR3 length: 15
V gene: TRBV5-6

CDR3 protein: CASSFGGYGYAF
J gene: TRBJ1-2
CDR3 length: 12
V gene: TRBV27

CDR3 protein: CASSPPGEDSKTGELFF
J gene: TRBJ2-2
CDR3 length: 17
V gene: TRBV7-6

CDR3 protein: CASSLDFGGASYEQYF
J gene: TRBJ2-7
CDR3 length: 16
V gene: TRBV11-2

CDR3 protein: CASSASSGRNYEQFF
J gene: TRBJ2-1
CDR3 length: 15
V gene: TRBV9

CDR3 protein: CASSQDPYEQYF
J gene: TRBJ2-7
CDR3 length: 12
V gene: TRBV14

CDR3 protein: CASSQRGERQLYEQYF
J gene: TRBJ2-7
CDR3 length: 16
V gene: TRBV14

CDR3 protein: CAISVPEDGYTF
J gene: TRBJ1-2
CDR3 length: 12
V gene: TRBV10-3

CDR3 protein: CASSAGGNQPQHF
J gene: TRBJ1-5
CDR3 length: 13
V gene: TRBV13

CDR3 protein: CASATGGSDEQFF
J gene: TRBJ2-1
CDR3 length: 13
V gene: TRBV14

CDR3 protein: CAILGSYGYTF
J gene: TRBJ1-2
CDR3 length: 11
V gene: TRBV7-9

CDR3 protein: CASSLWGPTEAFF
J gene: TRBJ1-1
CDR3 length: 13
V gene: TRBV6-6

CDR3 protein: CASSDNRGAEAFF
J gene: TRBJ1-1
CDR3 length: 13
V gene: TRBV9

CDR3 protein: CASGTASEESYTF
J gene: TRBJ1-2
CDR3 length: 13
V gene: TRBV19

CDR3 protein: CASSFFGGSTRTADSTDTQYF
J gene: TRBJ2-3
CDR3 length: 21
V gene: TRBV27

CDR3 protein: CASSWDSGGKNIQYF
J gene: TRBJ2-4
CDR3 length: 15
V gene: TRBV6-5

CDR3 protein: CSVELASGAYNEQFF
J gene: TRBJ2-1
CDR3 length: 15
V gene: TRBV29-1

CDR3 protein: CASSSFGEGSNTEAFF
J gene: TRBJ1-1
CDR3 length: 16
V gene: TRBV27

CDR3 protein: CASSDVWYNEQFF
J gene: TRBJ2-1
CDR3 length: 13
V gene: TRBV25-1

CDR3 protein: CASSSQGGYGYTF
J gene: TRBJ1-2
CDR3 length: 13
V gene: TRBV14

CDR3 protein: CASSPLELTGVNTEAFF
J gene: TRBJ1-1
CDR3 length: 17
V gene: TRBV5-4

CDR3 protein: CASSLSTGNEQYF
J gene: TRBJ2-7
CDR3 length: 13
V gene: TRBV27

CDR3 protein: CASSPMGQGSTGELFF
J gene: TRBJ2-2
CDR3 length: 16
V gene: TRBV18

CDR3 protein: CASSHLRGETQYF
J gene: TRBJ2-5
CDR3 length: 13
V gene: TRBV7-9

CDR3 protein: CASSQDGYEQYF
J gene: TRBJ2-7
CDR3 length: 12
V gene: TRBV4-1

CDR3 protein: CASSHDQGAANYGYTF
J gene: TRBJ1-2
CDR3 length: 16
V gene: TRBV5-1

CDR3 protein: CATSRDGERVDSDTQYF
J gene: TRBJ2-3
CDR3 length: 17
V gene: TRBV15

CDR3 protein: CASSLGPHSYNEQFF
J gene: TRBJ2-1
CDR3 length: 15
V gene: TRBV7-7

CDR3 protein: CASSSGAGGSPLHF
J gene: TRBJ1-6
CDR3 length: 14
V gene: TRBV13

CDR3 protein: CASSYRGENEKLFF
J gene: TRBJ1-4
CDR3 length: 14
V gene: TRBV6-5

CDR3 protein: CASSPPGQSNEQFF
J gene: TRBJ2-1
CDR3 length: 14
V gene: TRBV4-1

CDR3 protein: CASSIGETQYF
J gene: TRBJ2-5
CDR3 length: 11
V gene: TRBV5-4

CDR3 protein: CASSLALLAGGPDTQYF
J gene: TRBJ2-3
CDR3 length: 17
V gene: TRBV7-7

CDR3 protein: CASSWGTSGEYEQYF
J gene: TRBJ2-7
CDR3 length: 15
V gene: TRBV28

CDR3 protein: CASSFTGENYGYTF
J gene: TRBJ1-2
CDR3 length: 14
V gene: TRBV28

CDR3 protein: CASSIYLSSGGSYEQYF
J gene: TRBJ2-7
CDR3 length: 17
V gene: TRBV11-2

CDR3 protein: CASGWGTGNTEAFF
J gene: TRBJ1-1
CDR3 length: 14
V gene: TRBV12-5

CDR3 protein: CASPGPGGRNEQYF
J gene: TRBJ2-7
CDR3 length: 14
V gene: TRBV6-5

CDR3 protein: CASSVGGSYEQYF
J gene: TRBJ2-7
CDR3 length: 13
V gene: TRBV9

CDR3 protein: CASRKTQGGLNEQFF
J gene: TRBJ2-1
CDR3 length: 15
V gene: TRBV6-4

CDR3 protein: CASSLGTGGIGTIYF
J gene: TRBJ1-3
CDR3 length: 15
V gene: TRBV6-5

CDR3 protein: CASSNSGRGEQYF
J gene: TRBJ2-7
CDR3 length: 13
V gene: TRBV19

CDR3 protein: CASSSPGPTEQNYGYTF
J gene: TRBJ1-2
CDR3 length: 17
V gene: TRBV5-4

CDR3 protein: CASSSQVGQGDNEQYF
J gene: TRBJ2-7
CDR3 length: 16
V gene: TRBV7-6

CDR3 protein: CASSYVEAGEAEQYF
J gene: TRBJ2-7
CDR3 length: 15
V gene: TRBV6-5

CDR3 protein: CASSHIQGITEAFF
J gene: TRBJ1-1
CDR3 length: 14
V gene: TRBV14

CDR3 protein: CASSSWGAGFQETQYF
J gene: TRBJ2-5
CDR3 length: 16
V gene: TRBV5-1

CDR3 protein: CASSLYSNQPQHF
J gene: TRBJ1-5
CDR3 length: 13
V gene: TRBV28

CDR3 protein: CASSLVGGGSYEQYF
J gene: TRBJ2-7
CDR3 length: 15
V gene: TRBV7-9

CDR3 protein: CASSQDFTNNYGYTF
J gene: TRBJ1-2
CDR3 length: 15
V gene: TRBV4-3

CDR3 protein: CASSFGGDYEQYF
J gene: TRBJ2-7
CDR3 length: 13
V gene: TRBV13

CDR3 protein: CASSLGAGQSNTEAFF
J gene: TRBJ1-1
CDR3 length: 16
V gene: TRBV5-4

CDR3 protein: CASSLDTGPEAFF
J gene: TRBJ1-1
CDR3 length: 13
V gene: TRBV13

CDR3 protein: CGSHWEGTPYEQYF
J gene: TRBJ2-7
CDR3 length: 14
V gene: TRBV6-6

CDR3 protein: CATSRDRSHRAYEQYF
J gene: TRBJ2-7
CDR3 length: 16
V gene: TRBV15

CDR3 protein: CASSQVGRDYGYTF
J gene: TRBJ1-2
CDR3 length: 14
V gene: TRBV4-1